Listed here are 24 T cell receptor beta chains from one sample, sequenced in a study of blood T cell repertoires in COVID-19. TCRdb's table, derived via immunoSEQ multiplex PCR, lists solely in-frame clones and lacks some. The sample has 400,000 to 500,000 clones; about 88% are singletons. The sequencing input was PBMCs or T cells enriched from blood (not recorded which). The receptors here all came from a woman between 18 and 29 years old who had been exposed to COVID-19.

This sequence joins TRBV19 and TRBJ2-1; 13 bases are shared with TRBD2. CDR3 size: 15 residues. J was trimmed by 4 bases and V by 4 bases; bases with no gene match: 1. Germline V gene lookup returns CDR1 LNHDA and CDR2 SQIVND (reference sequence). The CDR3 loop is CASSKGLAGYNEQFF. The CDR3 DNA reads TGTGCCAGTAGTAAGGGACTAGCGGGGTACAATGAGCAGTTCTTC.

V is TRBV6-5 and J is TRBJ2-3, with D perhaps TRBD1 (6 bases). This CDR3 spans 13 amino acids. Germline V gene data show CDR1 as MNHEY and CDR2 as SVGAGI. Trimming took 5 bases from V and 3 from J, leaving 9 bases between them. The CDR3 spells CASSKTGTDTQYF. The CDR3 DNA is TGTGCCAGCAGTAAAACAGGGACAGATACGCAGTATTTT.

The rearrangement uses TRBV6-2 or TRBV6-3 and TRBJ2-7, with 7 bases fitting TRBD2. The trim removed 3 bases at V and 6 bases at J, leaving 11 bases unmatched. The CDR3 loop spans 15 amino acids. Looked up from germline, CDR1 is MNHEY and CDR2 is SVGEGT. The CDR3 DNA sequence: TGTGCCAGCAGTTATATTTCAAGCGGGGAGGGCGAGCAGTACTTC. Its protein is CASSYISSGEGEQYF.

V is TRBV9 and J is TRBJ2-5; 9 nucleotides match TRBD2. Germline V gene sequence: CDR1 SGDLS, CDR2 YYNGEE. V was pared by 0 bases and J by 2 bases, with 8 bases of the junction left unmatched. The CDR3 is made up of 17 amino acids. This CDR3 is CASSVEGGTSSQETQYF. CDR3 coding DNA: TGTGCCAGCAGCGTAGAGGGGGGGACTAGCTCGCAAGAGACCCAGTACTTC.

Points on this clone: The sample holds other DNA sequences that translate to the same CDR3. This rearrangement joins TRBV18 to TRBJ1-6; D is ambiguous. Germline CDR1 and CDR2: KGHSH and LQKENI. The CDR3 runs to 15 residues. V was trimmed by 3 bases and J by 0 bases, leaving 6 bases between them. CDR3 sequence reads: CASSPASSYNSPLHF. The CDR3 DNA follows: TGTGCCAGCTCACCCGCGAGCTCCTATAATTCACCCCTCCACTTT.

The CDR3 here is CASSRTDHSGNTIYF. The CDR3 coding sequence is TGTGCCAGCAGCCGAACAGATCACTCTGGAAACACCATATATTTT. This sequence joins TRBV3-1 (or the pseudogene TRBV3-2) and TRBJ1-3; unclear D gene. V lost 4 bases, J lost 0 bases, and 10 bases lay in between. Germline loops: CDR1 LGHDT, CDR2 YNNKEL (reference sequence). The CDR3 covers 15 residues.

The chain couples TRBV27 to TRBJ2-1; 10 bases map to TRBD1. The V segment lost 5 bases and the J segment 4 bases; nucleotides outside the gene matches: 8. The CDR3 has 16 residues. Germline CDR1 MNHEY, CDR2 SMNVEV (reference sequence). DNA of the CDR3: TGTGCCAGCAGTGGGGCCTGGGACAGGGGTTACAATGAGCAGTTCTTC. Its protein is CASSGAWDRGYNEQFF.

This sequence joins TRBV24-1 and TRBJ1-2; 8 nucleotides agree with TRBD1. CDR3 length equals 14 residues. The J segment lost 2 bases and the V segment lost 7 bases, leaving 5 bases of the junction unmatched. Germline V gives CDR1 KGHDR, CDR2 SFDVKD. CDR3 sequence: CATSPTGANYGYTF. CDR3 sequence (DNA): TGTGCCACCAGCCCGACAGGGGCAAACTATGGCTACACCTTC.

This clone was detected once. The chain links TRBV9 to TRBJ1-2; perhaps TRBD1 as D (5 bases). The CDR3 is made up of 13 amino acids. V lost 8 bases and J lost 3, with 14 bases in between. Per germline, CDR1 SGDLS and CDR2 YYNGEE. The CDR3 DNA sequence: TGTGCCAGTGACAGCGTTGGGGACTATGGCTACACCTTC. Translation gives CASDSVGDYGYTF. Filled out from reference TRBV9 and TRBJ1-2, the complete variable domain reads DSGVTQTPKHLITATGQRVTLRCSPRSGDLSVYWYQQSLDQGLQFLIQYYNGEERAKGNILERFSAQQFPDLHSELNLSSLELGDSALYFCASDSVGDYGYTFGSGTRLTVV.

This rearrangement joins TRBV7-7 to TRBJ2-5; no firm D call. Germline CDR1 and CDR2: SSHAT and FNYEAQ (reference sequence). This CDR3 is 13 amino acids long. V lost 1 base and J 5 bases, leaving 8 bases between the germline ends. CDR3 nucleotide sequence: TGTGCCAGCAGCTTAGGCCTAGTGGAGACCCAGTACTTC. Encoded protein: CASSLGLVETQYF.

The chain employs TRBV19 and TRBJ2-7; possibly TRBD2 for D (7 bases). The length of the CDR3 is 14 residues. CDR1 and CDR2 from the germline V gene are LNHDA and SQIVND (reference sequence). V lost 1 base and J 4 bases, leaving 11 bases between the germline ends. The CDR3 coding sequence is TGTGCCAGTAGTATAGCGGGGGGCGAGTACGAGCAGTACTTC. Protein product: CASSIAGGEYEQYF.

The V and J genes are TRBV29-1 and TRBJ2-5; 7 nucleotides align to TRBD1. Germline loops: CDR1 SQVTM, CDR2 ANQGSEA. V was clipped by 7 bases and J by 3 bases; unmatched bases: 17. The CDR3 totals 16 residues. The DNA for the CDR3 is TGCAGCGCTATTAGGGGGCCACTTACCCCAAAAGAGACCCAGTACTTC. Protein sequence: CSAIRGPLTPKETQYF.

The CDR3 sequence: CASSQGVWDRGFNQPQHF. CDR3 nucleotide sequence: TGCGCCAGCAGCCAAGGTGTATGGGACAGGGGGTTCAATCAGCCCCAGCATTTT. V usage is TRBV4-3 and J usage is TRBJ1-5, with TRBD1 identical over 11 bases. CDR3 length: 18 residues. After removal of 1 base from V and 3 bases from J, the junction contained 8 bases not matched to a gene. Per the germline V gene, CDR1 is LGHNA and CDR2 is YSLEER.

J is TRBJ2-1 and V is TRBV28; TRBD2 aligns across 12 bases. CDR3 length equals 16 residues. Germline V gene sequence: CDR1 MDHEN, CDR2 SYDVKM. V was clipped by 4 bases and J by 4 bases; unmatched bases: 5. This CDR3 is CASSWTSGNSYNEQFF. CDR3 in DNA: TGTGCCAGCAGTTGGACTAGCGGGAATTCTTACAATGAGCAGTTCTTC. Full variable domain (missing parts from reference TRBV28 and TRBJ2-1): DVKVTQSSRYLVKRTGEKVFLECVQDMDHENMFWYRQDPGLGLRLIYFSYDVKMKEKGDIPEGYSVSREKKERFSLILESASTNQTSMYLCASSWTSGNSYNEQFFGPGTRLTVL.

The chain employs TRBV6-5 and TRBJ1-1, with D maybe TRBD1 (5 bases). The V gene's germline CDR1 is MNHEY and CDR2 SVGAGI. There are 14 residues in the CDR3. Trimming took 7 bases from V and 3 from J, leaving 15 bases between them. The CDR3 here is CASTSRAGDTEAFF. CDR3 DNA sequence: TGTGCCAGCACCTCCCGGGCGGGGGACACTGAAGCTTTCTTT.

V and J are TRBV12-3 or TRBV12-4 and TRBJ1-2; 7 bases line up with TRBD1. CDR3 size: 13 residues. The junction had 2 bases not matched to a gene; V was cut back by 3 bases and J by 4 bases. The CDR3 DNA reads TGTGCCAGCAGTTTGGGACAGTCCTATGGCTACACCTTC. It specifies CASSLGQSYGYTF.

This clone has more than one count but fewer than ten. The chain has TRBV29-1 and TRBJ2-2; the match to TRBD1 covers 9 bases. Germline values: CDR1 SQVTM, CDR2 ANQGSEA. The CDR3 has 14 amino acids. The V segment lost 7 bases and the J segment 5 bases; nucleotides outside the gene matches: 8. The chain's CDR3 is CSALRGQGTGELFF. CDR3 DNA sequence: TGCAGCGCCTTGAGGGGACAGGGTACCGGGGAGCTGTTTTTT.

As DNA, the CDR3 is TGCGCCAGCAGTACAGGGCCCAGCAATCAGCCCCAGCATTTT. Translated: CASSTGPSNQPQHF. This chain uses TRBV10-2 with TRBJ1-5; maybe TRBD1 (6 bases). Germline CDR1 and CDR2: WSHSY and SAAADI. The CDR3 spans 14 residues. Trimming removed 5 bases from V and 1 base from J, with 9 bases in between.

The chain is built from TRBV28 and TRBJ2-7; TRBD2 agrees at 11 bases. The germline CDR1 and CDR2 sequences are MDHEN and SYDVKM. The CDR3 has 14 residues. Losses at the gene ends were 5 bases for V and 2 bases for J; bases not matched to a gene: 2. CDR3 sequence (DNA): TGTGCCAGCAGTCGGACTAGCGGGCCCTACGAGCAGTACTTC. This translates into CASSRTSGPYEQYF.

The chain is built from TRBV28 and TRBJ1-1; D gene uncertain. V was cut by 7 bases and J by 0 bases, with 12 bases left in between. Germline assignment: CDR1 MDHEN and CDR2 SYDVKM. This CDR3 has 14 residues. The CDR3, as DNA: TGTGCCAGCAATATGCTAGTGATGAACACTGAAGCTTTCTTT. Amino acid sequence: CASNMLVMNTEAFF.

The gene calls are TRBV11-2 and TRBJ2-1; TRBD2 agrees at 9 bases. The V and J ends lost 3 bases and 4 bases, in that order; junction bases with no gene match: 10. The CDR3 has 17 residues. Germline loops: CDR1 SGHAT, CDR2 FQNNGV. The chain's CDR3 is CASSLHGGGVLYNEQFF. CDR3 sequence (DNA): TGTGCCAGCAGCTTGCATGGCGGGGGGGTGTTGTACAATGAGCAGTTCTTC.

The chain uses TRBV9 and TRBJ2-5; a weak D match, TRBD1 (5 bases). There are 15 residues in the CDR3. V lost 4 bases, J lost 4 bases, and 17 bases lay in between. Germline V gene sequence: CDR1 SGDLS, CDR2 YYNGEE. DNA for the CDR3: TGTGCCAGCAGCCCATCAGGGCTATGGGGAGAGACCCAGTACTTC. The encoded protein is CASSPSGLWGETQYF. Full variable domain (missing parts from reference TRBV9 and TRBJ2-5): DSGVTQTPKHLITATGQRVTLRCSPRSGDLSVYWYQQSLDQGLQFLIQYYNGEERAKGNILERFSAQQFPDLHSELNLSSLELGDSALYFCASSPSGLWGETQYFGPGTRLLVL.

The chain employs TRBV5-6 and TRBJ1-4; D is unclear. The CDR3 covers 14 residues. The V gene's germline CDR1 is SGHDT and CDR2 YYEEEE. Trimming stripped 2 bases from V and 1 base from J, with 6 bases between. CDR3 loop: CASSFGITNEKLFF. CDR3 sequence (DNA): TGTGCCAGCAGCTTCGGTATAACTAATGAAAAACTGTTTTTT. Full variable domain (missing parts from reference TRBV5-6 and TRBJ1-4): DAGVTQSPTHLIKTRGQQVTLRCSPKSGHDTVSWYQQALGQGPQFIFQYYEEEERQRGNFPDRFSGHQFPNYSSELNVNALLLGDSALYLCASSFGITNEKLFFGSGTQLSVL.

The chain employs TRBV28 and TRBJ2-3; 8 bases agree with TRBD1. CDR3 length: 15 residues. V was clipped by 3 bases and J by 0 bases; unmatched bases: 2. The germline CDR1 and CDR2 sequences are MDHEN and SYDVKM. The CDR3 DNA sequence: TGTGCCAGCAGTTTGACAGGGGTCAGCACAGATACGCAGTATTTT. Protein: CASSLTGVSTDTQYF.